This is a list of T cell receptor beta chains from one sample in a study of blood T cell repertoires in COVID-19. Sequenced by immunoSEQ multiplex PCR; TCRdb stores in-frame clones only, minus some. The table lists fewer than 100,000 clones, more than 70% of them singletons. Sequenced: peripheral blood. The receptor set was obtained from a man in his 70s with acute or convalescent COVID-19. CDR3s include the opening cysteine and the closing phenylalanine or tryptophan. A D gene is named only where the DNA matches it firmly. Size tells how often a clone was seen (once, few, many) or the class of an expanded clone, and some rows leave it out.

>.|TRBV9|.|TRBJ2-5
TGTGCCAGCAGCGTAGACCCAGTCCAAGAGACCCAGTACTTC
CASSVDPVQETQYF
>.|TRBV30|.|TRBJ1-5
TGTGCCTGGAGAGGAGGGAGCAATCAGCCCCAGCATTTT
CAWRGGSNQPQHF
>.|TRBV7-3|.|TRBJ2-5
TGTGCCAGCAGCGGTGGCCCGGGGGAGACCCAGTACTTC
CASSGGPGETQYF
>TRBD2|TRBV30|.|TRBJ2-1
TGTGCCTGGAGTCTTGGACTAGCGGGAATCAATGAGCAGTTCTTC
CAWSLGLAGINEQFF
>.|TRBV19|.|TRBJ1-1
TGTGCCAGTAGTAAGCTCAGGGTGAACACTGAAGCTTTCTTT
CASSKLRVNTEAFF
>TRBD1|TRBV7-8|once|TRBJ2-1
TGTGCCAGCATCCAGGGGGCCACCTACAATGAGCAGTTCTTC
CASIQGATYNEQFF
>TRBD1|TRBV7-6|.|TRBJ1-1
TGTGCCAGCAGCAGGGACAGGGGGAGCACTGAAGCTTTCTTT
CASSRDRGSTEAFF
>TRBD1|TRBV4-2|.|TRBJ2-7
TGTGCCAGCAGCCAAGACGGGACAGGGTACTACGAGCAGTACTTC
CASSQDGTGYYEQYF
>TRBD2|TRBV11-3|few|TRBJ2-1
TGTGCCAGCAGCTTAGGGGGGACTAGCGGGAGCAATGAGCAGTTCTTC
CASSLGGTSGSNEQFF
>.|TRBV2|.|TRBJ1-6
TGTGCCAGCACCCCATTCTCCTATAATTCACCCCTCCACTTT
CASTPFSYNSPLHF
>.|TRBV5-1|.|TRBJ2-1
TGCGCCAGCAGCTTGGGGGTAGCTGGATACAATGAGCAGTTCTTC
CASSLGVAGYNEQFF
>.|TRBV19|.|TRBJ2-5
TGTGCCAGTAGTTATGGTGGCAGAAAAGAGACCCAGTACTTC
CASSYGGRKETQYF
>.|TRBV2|few|TRBJ2-5
TGTGCCAGCAGTGGGCCCTCTAGGGAGACCCAGTACTTC
CASSGPSRETQYF
>TRBD1|TRBV5-6|few|TRBJ1-4
TGTGCCAGCAGCTCTATACAGGGGGCCGCTAATGAAAAACTGTTTTTT
CASSSIQGAANEKLFF
>.|TRBV6-6|.|TRBJ1-5
TGTGCCAGCAGTTACTCGCGTTATAGCAATCAGCCCCAGCATTTT
CASSYSRYSNQPQHF
>TRBD1|TRBV19|.|TRBJ2-1
TGTGCCAGTAGTTCAAGGGACAGGGGATCCTACAATGAGCAGTTCTTC
CASSSRDRGSYNEQFF
>.|TRBV6-5|once|TRBJ1-2
TGTGCCAGTTCGGGACAACATCTTAACTATGGCTACACCTTC
CASSGQHLNYGYTF
>.|TRBV4-2|.|TRBJ2-2
TGTGCCAGCAGCCAAGACCCCTTCTTAGCGTATAAGGACACCGGGGAGCTGTTTTTT
CASSQDPFLAYKDTGELFF
>.|TRBV4-2|.|TRBJ2-7
TGTGCCAGCAGCCCCTCCCTGGGGCGTTCCTACGAGCAGTACTTC
CASSPSLGRSYEQYF
>.|TRBV5-1|once|TRBJ2-5
TGCGCCAGCAGCTGGAGGGTTCGGGAGACCCAGTACTTC
CASSWRVRETQYF
>.|TRBV4-1|.|TRBJ1-6
TGCGCCAGCAGCCAAGATAGTCTAGACAATTCACCCCTCCACTTT
CASSQDSLDNSPLHF
>.|TRBV30|once|TRBJ1-2
TGTGCCTCCCAACCCCCCGGGACATTGAACTATGGCTACACCTTC
CASQPPGTLNYGYTF
>.|TRBV28|.|TRBJ1-3
TGTGCCAGCGGCGGACAAGACCCTTACTCTGGAAACACCATATATTTT
CASGGQDPYSGNTIYF
>.|TRBV24-1|.|TRBJ2-2
TGTGCCACCAGTGGGGGGGTGAACACCGGGGAGCTGTTTTTT
CATSGGVNTGELFF
>.|TRBV19|.|TRBJ2-5
TGTGCCAGTAGTTCCCAAGGAGGTACGGCCCAGTACTTC
CASSSQGGTAQYF
>.|TRBV2|.|TRBJ2-2
TGTGCCAGCAGGCTGGGGGGAAACACCGGGGAGCTGTTTTTT
CASRLGGNTGELFF
>.|TRBV6-5|.|TRBJ1-4
TGTGCCAGCCAATCCACAACTAATGAAAAACTGTTTTTT
CASQSTTNEKLFF
>.|TRBV14|few|TRBJ1-2
TGTGCCAGCAGCCCGGACATATACTATGGCTACACCTTC
CASSPDIYYGYTF
>.|TRBV5-1|few|TRBJ2-5
TGCGCCAGCAGACTGCGGGGATCCGAGACCCAGTACTTC
CASRLRGSETQYF
>.|TRBV5-8|once|TRBJ2-5
TGTGCCAGCAGCCGACAGCAAGAGACCCAGTACTTC
CASSRQQETQYF
>TRBD1|TRBV27|.|TRBJ1-1
TGTGCCAGCAGTTTATGGGGACAGGGGTCGCGGATGAACACTGAAGCTTTCTTT
CASSLWGQGSRMNTEAFF
>TRBD1|TRBV2|.|TRBJ2-7
TGTGCCAGCAGTTTACAGGGGGTTTACGGTAACGAGCAGTACTTC
CASSLQGVYGNEQYF
>TRBD2|TRBV24-1|.|TRBJ2-2
TGTGCCACCAGTGACCCCGGGGTAGCGGGAGCGTCCGGGGAGCTGTTTTTT
CATSDPGVAGASGELFF
>.|TRBV5-1|.|TRBJ2-7
TGCGCCAGCAGCACAACCGGACAGAGCTACGAGCAGTACTTC
CASSTTGQSYEQYF
>.|TRBV7-9|.|TRBJ2-1
TGTGCCAGCAGCTTATCCGCGAATGAGCAGTTCTTC
CASSLSANEQFF
>.|TRBV28|.|TRBJ2-2
TGTGCCAGCAGTTCCAGGACATTCACCGGGGAGCTGTTTTTT
CASSSRTFTGELFF
>.|TRBV28|.|TRBJ2-7
TGTGCCAGCAGTTTACGGTTTTACTACGAGCAGTACTTC
CASSLRFYYEQYF
>.|TRBV5-1|.|TRBJ2-3
TGCGCCAGCAGCTTGACCACAGGGGGGGACCTTGATACGCAGTATTTT
CASSLTTGGDLDTQYF
>TRBD2|TRBV10-3|.|TRBJ2-7
TGTGCCATCATTCGGACTAGCGCCACCTACGAGCAGTACTTC
CAIIRTSATYEQYF
>TRBD1|TRBV28|.|TRBJ1-5
TGTGCCAGCAGTTACCTACAGGGGGGCGATCAGCCCCAGCATTTT
CASSYLQGGDQPQHF
>.|TRBV29-1|.|TRBJ1-2
TGCAGCGTTGAAGCCCCGGGTTCCCACTATGGCTACACCTTC
CSVEAPGSHYGYTF
>.|TRBV2|few|TRBJ1-3
TGTGCCAGCAGTTTCCAGGCGAACACCATATATTTT
CASSFQANTIYF
>.|TRBV28|.|TRBJ2-1
TGTGCCAGCAGTCCCCTTTGGGGGAGAGGGGGATACAATGAGCAGTTCTTC
CASSPLWGRGGYNEQFF
>TRBD1|TRBV5-4|.|TRBJ1-6
TGTGCCAGCAGCCTAAAAACAGGGGTCAGGTATTCACCCCTCCACTTT
CASSLKTGVRYSPLHF
>TRBD2|TRBV6-5|once|TRBJ2-1
TGTGCCAGCAGTAGGCGCGGGAGTACCTACAATGAGCAGTTCTTC
CASSRRGSTYNEQFF
>TRBD1|TRBV4-1|.|TRBJ2-3
TGCGCCAGCAGCTCACAGGGGGGCTCGGGAGATACGCAGTATTTT
CASSSQGGSGDTQYF
>TRBD2|TRBV28|.|TRBJ2-1
TGTGCCAGCAGTTTCTTGGGGGGGTCCAATGAGCAGTTCTTC
CASSFLGGSNEQFF
>TRBD1|TRBV3-1/TRBV3-2|.|TRBJ1-1
TGTGCCAGCAGTCGTCGGGACAGGGCGAACACTGAAGCTTTCTTT
CASSRRDRANTEAFF
>TRBD2|TRBV3-1/TRBV3-2|once|TRBJ2-5
TGTGCCAGCAGACTGCTAGCGGGAGGGGAAGAGACCCAGTACTTC
CASRLLAGGEETQYF
>.|TRBV7-7|.|TRBJ2-5
TGTGCTAGCAGCTTAGCGTGGAGGGGTGGGGAGACCCAGTACTTC
CASSLAWRGGETQYF
>.|TRBV5-1|few|TRBJ1-5
TGCGCCAGCAGCTTCACAGGGCAGGGGCAGCCCCAGCATTTT
CASSFTGQGQPQHF
>.|TRBV7-9|.|TRBJ2-3
TGTGCCAGCAGCTTAGTGTCCCAGGCGAGCACAGATACGCAGTATTTT
CASSLVSQASTDTQYF
>TRBD2|TRBV27|.|TRBJ2-1
TGTGCCAGCAGTTACCCCCCCACTAGCGGGAGATACAATGAGCAGTTCTTC
CASSYPPTSGRYNEQFF
>.|TRBV10-1|.|TRBJ2-1
TGCGCCAGCAGTGAAGGTAGCGCCTCCTACAATGAGCAGTTCTTC
CASSEGSASYNEQFF